Shown below are 29 T cell receptor beta chains from a single sample sequenced in a study of blood T cell repertoires in COVID-19. Sequenced by immunoSEQ multiplex PCR; TCRdb stores in-frame clones only, minus some. The profile shows about 35,000 clones, about 90% of them singletons. Input material: peripheral blood. Receptors originate from a human donor in a cohort sampled during active COVID-19.

The V gene is TRBV7-6, the J gene TRBJ2-7; 8 bases are shared with TRBD1. Germline lookup yields CDR1 SGHVS and CDR2 FNYEAQ. CDR3 length: 16 amino acids. Trimming cost V 5 bases and J 5 bases; bases outside gene matches: 14. CDR3 region: CASSAGPGTGTHEQYF. In DNA form, the CDR3 reads TGTGCCAGCAGCGCCGGTCCCGGGACAGGTACCCACGAGCAGTACTTC.

Points on this clone: The identical CDR3 is also encoded by other nucleotide sequences in the sample. The V call is TRBV7-2, the J call TRBJ2-5, with D perhaps matching TRBD1 (5 bases). Germline V lookup: CDR1 SGHTA, CDR2 FQGNSA. The CDR3 consists of 13 residues. Trimming left V 3 bases short and J 1 base short, with 6 bases between. This CDR3 is CASSFTGQETQYF. The DNA for the CDR3 is TGTGCCAGCAGCTTCACAGGCCAAGAGACCCAGTACTTC. Full variable domain (missing parts from reference TRBV7-2 and TRBJ2-5): GAGVSQSPSNKVTEKGKDVELRCDPISGHTALYWYRQSLGQGLEFLIYFQGNSAPDKSGLPSDRFSAERTGGSVSTLTIQRTQQEDSAVYLCASSFTGQETQYFGPGTRLLVL.

The CDR3 loop is CASSPPGRQETQYF. Here the CDR3 DNA reads TGTGCCAGCAGCCCCCCCGGGAGGCAAGAGACCCAGTACTTC. V gene TRBV7-2 combines with J gene TRBJ2-5, with 7 bases that match TRBD2. After removal of 5 bases from V and 2 bases from J, the junction contained 5 bases not matched to a gene. CDR1 and CDR2 (germline): SGHTA, FQGNSA. This CDR3 region has 14 residues.

In nucleotides, the CDR3 is TGTGCCAGCAGTGAAGATTTGCGGCAGCAGTATTTT. As protein: CASSEDLRQQYF. The chain recombines TRBV2 with TRBJ2-3; D is undetermined. The CDR3 is 12 residues long. With 1 base removed from V and 11 bases from J, the gap between germline ends came to 10 bases. Germline loops: CDR1 SNHLY, CDR2 FYNNEI.

The V gene is TRBV9, the J gene TRBJ2-3; D gene unclear. The V and J ends lost 4 bases and 1 base respectively, with 7 bases between them. The CDR3 has 13 amino acids. The germline V gene encodes CDR1 SGDLS and CDR2 YYNGEE. CDR3 amino acids: CASSTGGTDTQYF. Here the CDR3 DNA reads TGTGCCAGCAGCACCGGAGGCACAGATACGCAGTATTTT.

V and J are TRBV18 and TRBJ1-5, with TRBD1 matching 8 bases. In germline, CDR1 is KGHSH, CDR2 LQKENI. V lost 5 bases and J lost 7; bases outside the gene matches: 4. This CDR3 is 13 amino acids long. CDR3 sequence reads: CASSMDRVQPQHF. In DNA form, the CDR3 reads TGTGCCAGCTCAATGGACAGGGTCCAGCCCCAGCATTTT. The full variable domain, rest sourced from reference TRBV18 and TRBJ1-5, is NAGVMQNPRHLVRRRGQEARLRCSPMKGHSHVYWYRQLPEEGLKFMVYLQKENIIDESGMPKERFSAEFPKEGPSILRIQQVVRGDSAAYFCASSMDRVQPQHFGDGTRLSIL.

Written as DNA, the CDR3 is TGTGCCAGCAGTTTAGGGGGGGGCTACACCGGGGAGCTGTTTTTT. It yields the protein CASSLGGGYTGELFF. This chain connects TRBV28 to TRBJ2-2; TRBD2 might be the D (7 bases). Germline CDR1 MDHEN, CDR2 SYDVKM. Deletions cut 2 bases from V and 3 bases from J, with 10 bases between. The CDR3 length is 15 residues.

V usage is TRBV6-5 and J usage is TRBJ1-1; no clear D gene. Trimming took 0 bases from V and 2 from J, leaving 10 bases between them. The CDR3 covers 15 residues. Germline V CDR1 and CDR2: MNHEY, SVGAGI. CDR3 sequence (DNA): TGTGCCAGCAGTTACTCGAACCGAGGAAACACTGAAGCTTTCTTT. Its translation is CASSYSNRGNTEAFF.

The V gene is TRBV7-9, the J gene TRBJ2-7; the match to TRBD1 covers 9 bases. Germline V lookup: CDR1 SEHNR, CDR2 FQNEAQ (reference sequence). This CDR3 contains 14 residues. V shed 5 bases, J shed 5 bases, and the junction held 7 bases outside the gene matches. DNA of the CDR3: TGTGCCAGCAGCGCCGGACAGGGGTTGGACGAGCAGTACTTC. Its protein is CASSAGQGLDEQYF.

Only a few counts were recorded for this clone. This chain uses TRBV19 with TRBJ1-5, with D tentatively TRBD1 (6 bases). Germline loops: CDR1 LNHDA, CDR2 SQIVND (reference sequence). Deletions cut 7 bases from V and 2 bases from J, with 15 bases between. The CDR3 totals 15 residues. The CDR3 nucleotides are TGTGCCAGTAAAGTCCAGGGGAATGGCAATCAGCCCCAGCATTTT. It translates to CASKVQGNGNQPQHF.

The rearrangement links TRBV5-1 to TRBJ2-5, with a weak D call TRBD2 (6 bases). CDR3 length: 15 amino acids. Germline loops: CDR1 SGHRS, CDR2 YFSETQ. The germline V and J ends were trimmed by 0 bases and 4 bases, with 13 bases remaining between them. CDR3 DNA sequence: TGCGCCAGCAGCTTGGCCGGGGGTCGTGGAGAGACCCAGTACTTC. The encoded protein is CASSLAGGRGETQYF.

The V call is TRBV7-8, the J call TRBJ2-1; 10 bases match TRBD1. With 5 bases clipped from V and 2 bases from J, the junction kept 6 bases outside the gene matches. In germline, CDR1 is SGHVS, CDR2 FQNEAQ. The CDR3 has 16 amino acids. CDR3 protein: CASSTTGTGAYNEQFF. The DNA of the CDR3 is TGTGCCAGCAGCACGACCGGGACAGGGGCCTACAATGAGCAGTTCTTC.

The chain carries TRBV2 and TRBJ2-3; 8 bases line up with TRBD1. CDR3 size: 15 residues. Germline trimming cut 8 bases from V and 0 bases from J; bases unmatched to any gene: 7. The germline CDR1 and CDR2 sequences are SNHLY and FYNNEI. CDR3 sequence reads: CASGGQGLSTDTQYF. CDR3 DNA sequence: TGTGCCAGCGGAGGACAGGGCCTTAGCACAGATACGCAGTATTTT. The variable domain in full, with the rest retrieved from reference TRBV2 and TRBJ2-3, is EPEVTQTPSHQVTQMGQEVILRCVPISNHLYFYWYRQILGQKVEFLVSFYNNEISEKSEIFDDQFSVERPDGSNFTLKIRSTKLEDSAMYFCASGGQGLSTDTQYFGPGTRLTVL.

J is TRBJ2-2 and V is TRBV7-6; the match to TRBD1 covers 7 bases. This CDR3 has 16 residues. CDR1 is SGHVS, CDR2 FNYEAQ, per germline. With 5 bases clipped from V and 0 bases from J, the junction kept 6 bases outside the gene matches. DNA for the CDR3: TGTGCCAGCAGCGTGGGACAGCGTACGAACACCGGGGAGCTGTTTTTT. This codes for CASSVGQRTNTGELFF.

The chain couples TRBV28 to TRBJ1-4; 8 bases map to TRBD1. Trimming at V came to 5 bases and at J to 8 bases, leaving 10 bases not matched to a gene. Germline CDR1 and CDR2: MDHEN and SYDVKM. The length of the CDR3 is 15 residues. DNA of the CDR3: TGTGCCAGCAGTCCGCAGACAGGGGTCCGGGAAAAACTGTTTTTT. Translation gives CASSPQTGVREKLFF. The full variable domain, its missing parts supplied by reference TRBV28 and TRBJ1-4, is DVKVTQSSRYLVKRTGEKVFLECVQDMDHENMFWYRQDPGLGLRLIYFSYDVKMKEKGDIPEGYSVSREKKERFSLILESASTNQTSMYLCASSPQTGVREKLFFGSGTQLSVL.

The chain combines TRBV6-2 or TRBV6-3 with TRBJ2-3, with TRBD2 as a possible D gene (6 bases). CDR1 is MNHEY, CDR2 SVGEGT, per germline. V was trimmed by 2 bases and J by 4 bases, leaving 16 bases between them. CDR3 length equals 16 residues. Here the CDR3 reads CASSYPGTGVADTQYF. In DNA, the CDR3 is TGTGCCAGCAGTTACCCTGGGACTGGCGTAGCAGATACGCAGTATTTT.

This clone was detected a few times. The CDR3 DNA sequence: TGCGCCAGCACCGGGACTAGCGGGGGGGCTCGCGAGACCCAGTACTTC. Protein product: CASTGTSGGARETQYF. J is TRBJ2-5 and V is TRBV5-1; 16 bases agree with TRBD2. CDR1 is SGHRS, CDR2 YFSETQ, per germline. The V gene end was trimmed by 6 bases and the J gene end by 5 bases; junction bases not matched to a gene: 7. This CDR3 has 16 amino acids.

V is TRBV7-9 and J is TRBJ1-1; D may be TRBD1 (5 bases). CDR3 length: 13 residues. Trimming shortened V by 1 base and J by 8 bases, and 11 bases separated the two germline ends. Germline assignment: CDR1 SEHNR and CDR2 FQNEAQ (reference sequence). CDR3 sequence (DNA): TGTGCCAGCAGCTTAGGGGGCTTATACGAAGCTTTCTTT. Protein product: CASSLGGLYEAFF.

This chain uses TRBV5-4 with TRBJ2-5; TRBD1 agrees at 9 bases. CDR1 is SGHNT, CDR2 YYREEE, per germline (reference sequence). J gave up 5 bases and V 0 bases, and 2 bases lay outside the gene matches. This CDR3 has 14 residues. The CDR3 sequence: CASSLGDRVETQYF. CDR3 DNA sequence: TGTGCCAGCAGCTTGGGGGACAGGGTGGAGACCCAGTACTTC.

J is TRBJ2-7 and V is TRBV4-1; 12 bases agree with TRBD1. This CDR3 has 17 residues. Germline values: CDR1 MGHRA, CDR2 YSYEKL. V was clipped by 1 base and J by 3 bases; unmatched bases: 7. The DNA of the CDR3 is TGCGCCAGCAGCCAAGGACCCGGGACAGGGGGCGGCTACGAGCAGTACTTC. As protein: CASSQGPGTGGGYEQYF.

In its sample, this clone was seen once. The genes are TRBV9 and TRBJ2-3; D is unresolved. Germline V gene lookup returns CDR1 SGDLS and CDR2 YYNGEE. The ends were cut back, 0 bases at V and 2 bases at J, with 7 bases in the middle. The length of the CDR3 is 14 residues. Here the CDR3 reads CASSVELNTDTQYF. The DNA for the CDR3 is TGTGCCAGCAGCGTAGAGCTCAACACAGATACGCAGTATTTT.

This chain uses TRBV5-1 with TRBJ2-5; a weak D match, TRBD2 (6 bases). CDR3 length: 14 amino acids. In germline, CDR1 is SGHRS, CDR2 YFSETQ. V was pared by 0 bases and J by 5 bases, with 11 bases between. This CDR3 reads CASSLGAAGETQYF. As DNA, the CDR3 is TGCGCCAGCAGCTTGGGTGCGGCGGGGGAGACCCAGTACTTC.

The J gene is TRBJ2-1, the V gene TRBV5-1, with 11 positions matching TRBD2. The CDR3 is made up of 16 amino acids. Germline CDR1 and CDR2: SGHRS and YFSETQ. With 4 bases clipped from V and 5 bases from J, the junction kept 8 bases outside the gene matches. CDR3 loop: CASSKPGLAVDNEQFF. The CDR3 DNA sequence: TGCGCCAGCAGCAAACCGGGACTAGCGGTCGACAATGAGCAGTTCTTC.

The chain links TRBV19 to TRBJ1-6; TRBD1 matches at 9 bases. CDR3 length: 15 amino acids. Looked up from germline, CDR1 is LNHDA and CDR2 is SQIVND (reference sequence). J was trimmed by 6 bases and V by 6 bases; bases with no gene match: 6. In DNA form, the CDR3 reads TGTGCCAGTAGAGCCGTGGGACAGGGTAATTCACCCCTCCACTTT. This codes for CASRAVGQGNSPLHF.

This chain connects TRBV5-1 to TRBJ1-6; 9 nucleotides match TRBD1. The CDR3 sequence is 23 residues long. Unmatched junction bases numbered 19, after V lost 0 bases and J lost 0 bases. The germline CDR1 and CDR2 sequences are SGHRS and YFSETQ. Written as DNA, the CDR3 is TGCGCCAGCAGCTTGGGCTTCTTTCGGACAGGGGTTTTCACAAGCTCCTATAATTCACCCCTCCACTTT. This gives the protein CASSLGFFRTGVFTSSYNSPLHF. The variable domain in full, completed from reference TRBV5-1 and TRBJ1-6, reads KAGVTQTPRYLIKTRGQQVTLSCSPISGHRSVSWYQQTPGQGLQFLFEYFSETQRNKGNFPGRFSGRQFSNSRSEMNVSTLELGDSALYLCASSLGFFRTGVFTSSYNSPLHFGNGTRLTVT.

The chain links TRBV3-1 (or the pseudogene TRBV3-2) to TRBJ1-3; TRBD1 matches 7 bases. Per germline, CDR1 LGHDT and CDR2 YNNKEL (reference sequence). Germline trimming cut 5 bases from V and 2 bases from J; bases unmatched to any gene: 0. This CDR3 comprises 13 residues. CDR3 in amino acids: CASSGTAGNTIYF. The DNA of the CDR3 is TGTGCCAGCAGCGGGACAGCTGGAAACACCATATATTTT.

The chain carries TRBV4-3 and TRBJ2-3; 8 bases match TRBD1. V shed 1 base and J 6 bases; nucleotides not matched to a gene: 12. CDR3 length equals 17 residues. Germline V gene sequence: CDR1 LGHNA, CDR2 YSLEER. CDR3 DNA: TGCGCCAGCAGCCAAGCTTCCGGGACAGGCCTAATGGATACGCAGTATTTT. This gives the protein CASSQASGTGLMDTQYF.

The chain links TRBV7-6 to TRBJ1-4; the D gene is possibly TRBD1 (5 bases). Germline V gene lookup returns CDR1 SGHVS and CDR2 FNYEAQ. Deletions cut 0 bases from V and 4 bases from J, with 18 bases between. This CDR3 has 18 amino acids. This CDR3 is CASSLATRGRVDNEKLFF. Written as DNA, the CDR3 is TGTGCCAGCAGCTTAGCCACCCGAGGCAGGGTAGATAATGAAAAACTGTTTTTT.

The rearrangement uses TRBV18 and TRBJ1-1, with a possible D match to TRBD1 (6 bases). In germline, CDR1 is KGHSH, CDR2 LQKENI. The CDR3 spans 15 residues. Trimming cost V 1 base and J 8 bases, with 17 bases left between them. CDR3 nucleotide sequence: TGTGCCAGCTCACCACGTCAGGGGAAAGGTTCCGAAGCTTTCTTT. Protein product: CASSPRQGKGSEAFF.